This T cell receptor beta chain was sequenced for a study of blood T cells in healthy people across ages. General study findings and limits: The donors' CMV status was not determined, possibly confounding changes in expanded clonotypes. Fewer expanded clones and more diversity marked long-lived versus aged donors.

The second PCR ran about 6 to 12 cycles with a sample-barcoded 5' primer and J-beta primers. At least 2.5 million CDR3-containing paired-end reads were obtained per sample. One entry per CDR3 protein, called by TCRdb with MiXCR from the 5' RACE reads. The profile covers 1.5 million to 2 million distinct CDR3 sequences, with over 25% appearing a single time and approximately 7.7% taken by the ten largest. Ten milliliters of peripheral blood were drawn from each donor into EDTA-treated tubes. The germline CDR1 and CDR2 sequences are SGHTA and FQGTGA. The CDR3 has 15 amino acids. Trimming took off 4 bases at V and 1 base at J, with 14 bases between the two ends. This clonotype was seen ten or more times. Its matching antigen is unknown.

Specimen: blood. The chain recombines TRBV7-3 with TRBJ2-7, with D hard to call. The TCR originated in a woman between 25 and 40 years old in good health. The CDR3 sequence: CASSSQNRESYEQYF. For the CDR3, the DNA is TGTGCCAGCAGCTCACAAAATCGAGAGTCCTACGAGCAGTACTTC.